The clone carrying this T cell receptor beta chain showed up just a few times. Its antigen is still unknown. After isolation, RNA underwent reverse transcription to generate cDNA as the sequencing template. Assay used: immunoSEQ multiplex PCR; TCRdb lists only in-frame clones, some missing. The data hold over 70,000 clones, with about 71% observed a single time. The data are from a study of CD8+ T cells in alopecia areata. Overall study findings and caveats: Greater clonality was observed in lesional scalp samples, especially alopecia totalis/universalis, versus normal scalp.

The treatment was: oral pan-JAK inhibitor, 5-10 mg twice daily. The CDR3 is made up of 17 amino acids. V lost 2 bases, J lost 7 bases, and 11 bases stayed unmatched. Germline CDR1 reads ENHRY; CDR2 reads SYGVKD. The chain uses TRBV10-3 and TRBJ2-5, with 12 positions matching TRBD2. The material was CD8+ T cells sorted from blood, obtained at week 24, from a patient treated with tofacitinib. This receptor was obtained from a human donor with alopecia areata. CDR3 coding DNA: TGTGCCATCAGTGAGCCAACTGGGACTAGCGGGTCAGGGACCCAGTACTTC. Protein: CAISEPTGTSGSGTQYF.